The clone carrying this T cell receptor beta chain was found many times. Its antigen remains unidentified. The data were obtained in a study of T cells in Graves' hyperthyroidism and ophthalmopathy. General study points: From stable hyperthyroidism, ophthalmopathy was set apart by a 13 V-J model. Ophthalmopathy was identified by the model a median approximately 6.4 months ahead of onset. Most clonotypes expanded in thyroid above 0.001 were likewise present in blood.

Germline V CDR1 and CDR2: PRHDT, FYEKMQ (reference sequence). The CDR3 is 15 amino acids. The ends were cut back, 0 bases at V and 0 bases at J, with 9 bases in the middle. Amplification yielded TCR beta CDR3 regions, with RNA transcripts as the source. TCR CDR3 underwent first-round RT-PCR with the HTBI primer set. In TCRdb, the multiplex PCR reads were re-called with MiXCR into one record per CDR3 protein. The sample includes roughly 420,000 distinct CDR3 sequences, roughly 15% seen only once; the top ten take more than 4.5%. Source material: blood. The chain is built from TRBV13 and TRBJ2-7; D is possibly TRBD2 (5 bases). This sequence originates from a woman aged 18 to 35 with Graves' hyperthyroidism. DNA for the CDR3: TGTGCCAGCAGCTTAGGCAACGGGAACTCCTACGAGCAGTACTTC. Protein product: CASSLGNGNSYEQYF.